The clone carrying this T cell receptor beta chain was found many times. Its target is not known. The germline V gene encodes CDR1 MDHEN and CDR2 SYDVKM. The CDR3 is made up of 16 amino acids. Trimming cost V 3 bases and J 4 bases; bases outside gene matches: 9. The data belong to a study of naive and memory T cell subsets. Findings and limits, study-wide: TCR transcript changes with activation or differentiation may affect this RNA method.

Alpha and beta constant region primers primed reverse transcription for blood and skin samples. Four PCR rounds used nested alpha and beta constant region primers plus the SP2 primer. Using its own MiXCR run on the 5' RACE reads, TCRdb lists one record per CDR3 protein. The sample has tens of thousands of distinct CDR3 sequences, approximately 3.9% seen once. Adult healthy volunteers gave 2.5 ml peripheral blood for whole-blood RNA. The library had UMIs added by 3' ligation of an oligonucleotide to TCR cDNA. Input was about 1 to 1000 ng of DNase-treated total RNA without cell sorting. The chain carries TRBV28 and TRBJ2-5; TRBD2 matches at 9 bases. The TCR comes from a male donor in good health. The CDR3 region is CASSLMAGGSGETQYF. The CDR3 coding sequence is TGTGCCAGCAGTTTGATGGCGGGAGGGTCCGGAGAGACCCAGTACTTC.